The 18 T cell receptor beta chains below come from one sample, sequenced in a study of cytomegalovirus exposure and HLA in healthy donors (dated by TCRdb to the late 2010s). Libraries were prepared through the immunoSEQ multiplex PCR assay. Not all clones reach the TCRdb copy of this immuneACCESS table, which keeps in-frame sequences only. Checked studies attribute under half of the gap to unresolved V genes and leave the rest unexplained. Present in this sample are roughly 150,000 clones, around 92% of which were seen just once. Together, the top ten hold around a tenth of the sample. Sample: PBMCs. Receptor source: a young woman in good health and CMV-seropositive.

V gene TRBV28 combines with J gene TRBJ1-2, with D hard to call. V shed 7 bases and J shed 4 bases, with 22 bases lying between them. The germline gives CDR1 MDHEN, CDR2 SYDVKM. This CDR3 has 16 amino acids. As DNA, the CDR3 is TGTGCCAGCACCTCATCCGGGGATCTTATGGGCTATGGCTACACCTTC. Translation gives CASTSSGDLMGYGYTF.

This sequence joins TRBV6-1 and TRBJ2-4; tentative D call: TRBD2 (6 bases). CDR1 MNHNS and CDR2 SASEGT come from the germline V gene. The CDR3 runs to 11 residues. The germline V and J ends were trimmed by 11 bases and 9 bases, with 14 bases remaining between them. The CDR3 sequence: CALKVGGIQYF. CDR3 nucleotides: TGTGCCCTCAAGGTGGGGGGCATTCAGTACTTC.

The gene calls are TRBV5-4 and TRBJ2-7; no clear D. Per the germline V gene, CDR1 is SGHNT and CDR2 is YYREEE (reference sequence). V was shortened by 4 bases and J by 0 bases, with 5 bases between the two germline ends. This CDR3 comprises 12 residues. Here the CDR3 DNA reads TGTGCCAGCAGCCAAGCCTCCTACGAGCAGTACTTC. Amino acid sequence: CASSQASYEQYF.

The CDR3 coding sequence is TGTGCCATCAGACAGTCCTCGAACACCGGGGAGCTGTTTTTT. Translating it yields CAIRQSSNTGELFF. The genes are TRBV10-3 and TRBJ2-2; D is ambiguous. Trimming left V 6 bases short and J 0 bases short, with 8 bases between. The germline gives CDR1 ENHRY, CDR2 SYGVKD. The CDR3 has 14 residues.

This sequence joins TRBV9 and TRBJ1-5; the D is unclear. Germline CDR1 is SGDLS and CDR2 is YYNGEE. CDR3 length: 15 amino acids. V was pared by 0 bases and J by 3 bases, with 10 bases between. In DNA, the CDR3 is TGTGCCAGCAGCGTAGAGGCGGGATTCAATCAGCCCCAGCATTTT. This codes for CASSVEAGFNQPQHF.

This clone was detected once. This rearrangement joins TRBV27 to TRBJ2-3; no clear D. Germline V gene data show CDR1 as MNHEY and CDR2 as SMNVEV (reference sequence). The CDR3 extends over 15 amino acids. Trimming stripped 7 bases from V and 2 bases from J, with 16 bases between. CDR3 nucleotide sequence: TGTGCCAGCAAGAGTACGAGCGCTTACACAGATACGCAGTATTTT. Protein sequence: CASKSTSAYTDTQYF.

The chain joins TRBV11-2 to TRBJ2-7; D may be TRBD1 (7 bases). The CDR3 has 15 residues. V was shortened by 3 bases and J by 7 bases, with 19 bases between the two germline ends. CDR1 and CDR2 (germline): SGHAT, FQNNGV. The CDR3 DNA reads as TGTGCCAGCAGCTTGTACGGCAGGGGGGCTGAAGAGCAGTACTTC. It yields the protein CASSLYGRGAEEQYF.

The rearrangement joins TRBV27 to TRBJ1-5, with 7 bases aligning to TRBD1. CDR1 is MNHEY, CDR2 SMNVEV, per germline (reference sequence). The V and J ends lost 3 bases and 6 bases, in that order; junction bases with no gene match: 8. The CDR3 is 15 amino acids. In DNA form, the CDR3 reads TGTGCCAGCAGTTTTACAGGGGAGGCTCCTCAGCCCCAGCATTTT. Its protein product is CASSFTGEAPQPQHF.

The genes are TRBV11-2 and TRBJ2-1; 10 bases are a match to TRBD2. Germline trimming cut 0 bases from V and 9 bases from J; bases unmatched to any gene: 5. The CDR3 runs to 15 residues. Germline V lookup: CDR1 SGHAT, CDR2 FQNNGV. The CDR3 sequence is CASSLEVAGGIEQFF. The CDR3 DNA follows: TGTGCCAGCAGCTTAGAGGTAGCGGGAGGCATTGAGCAGTTCTTC.

V and J are TRBV2 and TRBJ2-1, with TRBD2 as a possible D gene (5 bases). V gave up 8 bases and J gave up 4 bases, with 18 bases separating them. The CDR3 contains 15 residues. In germline, CDR1 is SNHLY, CDR2 FYNNEI. The CDR3 nucleotides read TGTGCCAGCCGTTTCAGCGGAGAGAGATACAATGAGCAGTTCTTC. Translation gives CASRFSGERYNEQFF.

The chain combines TRBV18 with TRBJ1-1, with 12 bases identical to TRBD1. Germline CDR1 and CDR2: KGHSH and LQKENI. The CDR3 length is 16 residues. V lost 3 bases and J lost 0; bases outside the gene matches: 2. For the CDR3, the DNA is TGTGCCAGCTCACCGGGACAGGGGGCCTTGAACACTGAAGCTTTCTTT. As protein: CASSPGQGALNTEAFF.

V and J are TRBV4-3 and TRBJ2-1; TRBD2 matches 12 bases. Unmatched junction bases numbered 6, after V lost 4 bases and J lost 5 bases. The CDR3 length is 16 residues. The V gene's germline CDR1 is LGHNA and CDR2 YSLEER. As DNA, the CDR3 is TGCGCCAGCAGCCTTAGGACTAGCGGGACTGACAATGAGCAGTTCTTC. This sequence encodes CASSLRTSGTDNEQFF.

V usage is TRBV5-1 and J usage is TRBJ2-1; 8 bases are a match to TRBD1. The CDR3 runs to 16 residues. The germline gives CDR1 SGHRS, CDR2 YFSETQ. The ends lost 4 bases at V and 1 base at J; junction bases unmatched: 7. DNA of the CDR3: TGCGCCAGCAGCCAGACAGGGGACCCTTCCTACAATGAGCAGTTCTTC. This sequence encodes CASSQTGDPSYNEQFF. Supplemented by reference TRBV5-1 and TRBJ2-1, the full variable domain reads KAGVTQTPRYLIKTRGQQVTLSCSPISGHRSVSWYQQTPGQGLQFLFEYFSETQRNKGNFPGRFSGRQFSNSRSEMNVSTLELGDSALYLCASSQTGDPSYNEQFFGPGTRLTVL.

The chain has TRBV4-1 and TRBJ1-4; perhaps TRBD1 as D (5 bases). The CDR3 runs 17 residues. Per the germline V gene, CDR1 is MGHRA and CDR2 is YSYEKL. Between the trimmed V and J ends, which lost 3 bases and 3 bases, there was a span of 17 bases. In nucleotides, the CDR3 is TGCGCCAGCAGCCACCAACCCGACAGAAGAGCTAATGAAAAACTGTTTTTT. Amino acid sequence: CASSHQPDRRANEKLFF.

The chain uses TRBV10-2 and TRBJ2-7; D not certain. Germline CDR1 reads WSHSY; CDR2 reads SAAADI. This CDR3 comprises 13 residues. The V gene lost 8 bases and the J gene lost 3 bases, with 14 bases spanning the gap. The CDR3 sequence: CASSDSQNYEQYF. The DNA of the CDR3 is TGCGCCAGCTCTGACTCACAAAACTACGAGCAGTACTTC.

The CDR3 coding sequence is TGTGCCAGCAGCCAAAAGACTAGCGGGAGAGGGGAGCAGTTCTTC. It is translated as CASSQKTSGRGEQFF. This chain links TRBV4-2 with TRBJ2-1, with TRBD2 matching 12 bases. The CDR3 extends over 15 amino acids. V dropped 2 bases and J dropped 10; count of bases not matched to a gene: 6. Germline lookup yields CDR1 LGHNA and CDR2 YNFKEQ.

This chain uses TRBV2 with TRBJ1-5, with 7 nucleotides matching TRBD1. Germline V gene data show CDR1 as SNHLY and CDR2 as FYNNEI. V gave up 4 bases and J gave up 4 bases; unmatched junction bases: 1. This CDR3 is built from 13 residues. The CDR3: CASSVRGNQPQHF. CDR3 DNA sequence: TGTGCCAGCAGTGTCAGGGGGAATCAGCCCCAGCATTTT. Variable domain in full (rest from reference TRBV2 and TRBJ1-5): EPEVTQTPSHQVTQMGQEVILRCVPISNHLYFYWYRQILGQKVEFLVSFYNNEISEKSEIFDDQFSVERPDGSNFTLKIRSTKLEDSAMYFCASSVRGNQPQHFGDGTRLSIL.

The chain joins TRBV14 to TRBJ1-2, with a tentative D call TRBD1 (5 bases). Germline lookup yields CDR1 SGHDN and CDR2 FVKESK. This CDR3 spans 15 amino acids. V shed 4 bases and J shed 7 bases, with 19 bases lying between them. The CDR3 loop is CASSLQGSHVGGYTF. In nucleotides, the CDR3 is TGTGCCAGCAGCCTTCAGGGTAGCCACGTGGGTGGCTACACCTTC.